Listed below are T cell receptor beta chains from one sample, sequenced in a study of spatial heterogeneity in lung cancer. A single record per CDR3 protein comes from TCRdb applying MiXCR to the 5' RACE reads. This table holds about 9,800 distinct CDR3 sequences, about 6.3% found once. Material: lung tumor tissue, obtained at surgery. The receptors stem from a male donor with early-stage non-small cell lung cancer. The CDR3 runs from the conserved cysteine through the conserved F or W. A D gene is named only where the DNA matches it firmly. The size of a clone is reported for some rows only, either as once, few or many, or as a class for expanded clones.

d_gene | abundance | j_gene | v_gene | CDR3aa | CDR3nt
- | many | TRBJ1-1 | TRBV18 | CASSPSRKGGGTEAFF | TGTGCCAGCTCACCATCTCGCAAGGGAGGCGGCACTGAAGCTTTCTTT
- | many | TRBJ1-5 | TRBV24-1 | CATSEYDSAPQHF | TGTGCCACCAGTGAATATGACAGTGCGCCCCAGCATTTT
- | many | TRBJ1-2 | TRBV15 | CATSRESSPVNYGYTF | TGTGCCACCAGCAGAGAATCCTCTCCAGTTAACTATGGCTACACCTTC
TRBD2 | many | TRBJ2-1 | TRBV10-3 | CAISDGPGGEQFF | TGTGCCATCAGTGATGGCCCCGGGGGGGAGCAGTTCTTC
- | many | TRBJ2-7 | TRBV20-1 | CSAASVMGYEQYF | TGCAGTGCAGCCTCCGTAATGGGGTACGAGCAGTACTTC
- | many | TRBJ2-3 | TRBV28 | CASSGRTSTDTQYF | TGTGCCAGCAGTGGCAGGACGAGCACAGATACGCAGTATTTT
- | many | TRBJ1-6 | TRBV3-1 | CASSQGSSMQGPLHF | TGTGCCAGCAGCCAAGGGTCCAGTATGCAGGGGCCCCTCCACTTT
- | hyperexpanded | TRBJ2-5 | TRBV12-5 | CASGPLSKEGTATQYF | TGTGCTAGTGGTCCACTGAGCAAGGAGGGGACTGCGACCCAGTACTTC
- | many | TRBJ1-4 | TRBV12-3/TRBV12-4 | CASSFNGEKLFF | TGTGCCAGCAGTTTCAATGGGGAAAAACTGTTTTTT
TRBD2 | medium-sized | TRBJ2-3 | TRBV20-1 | CSAKTPGLAGGPTVHTQYF | TGCAGTGCTAAGACTCCCGGACTAGCGGGAGGGCCGACTGTTCATACGCAGTATTTT
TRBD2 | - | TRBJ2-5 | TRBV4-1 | CASSQGLTSGIQETQYF | TGCGCCAGCAGCCAAGGGTTGACTAGCGGGATTCAAGAGACCCAGTACTTC
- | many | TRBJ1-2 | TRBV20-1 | CSAPARGGNYGYTF | TGCAGTGCCCCCGCCAGGGGTGGGAACTATGGCTACACCTTC
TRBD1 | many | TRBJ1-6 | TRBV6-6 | CASRPADLGGHSLHF | TGTGCCAGCAGGCCAGCGGACCTAGGGGGCCACTCCCTCCACTTT
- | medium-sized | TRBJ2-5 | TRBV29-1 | CSVVLGVGETQYF | TGCAGCGTTGTTCTGGGGGTAGGAGAGACCCAGTACTTC
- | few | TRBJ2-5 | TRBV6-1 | CASMRWGLETQYF | TGTGCCAGCATGCGATGGGGATTGGAGACCCAGTACTTC
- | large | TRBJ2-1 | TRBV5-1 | CASNVGLVDEQFF | TGCGCCAGCAATGTCGGTCTAGTAGACGAGCAGTTCTTC
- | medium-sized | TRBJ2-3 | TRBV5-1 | CASSLARGQDTQYF | TGCGCCAGCAGCTTGGCTCGGGGCCAAGATACGCAGTATTTT
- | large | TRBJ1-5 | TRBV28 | CASSPALGLSGMPQHF | TGTGCCAGCAGTCCCGCCTTGGGACTGTCTGGGATGCCCCAGCATTTT
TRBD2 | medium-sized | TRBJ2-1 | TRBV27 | CASKRTGTPGLAGLNEQFF | TGTGCCAGCAAAAGGACGGGGACGCCGGGACTAGCGGGCCTCAATGAGCAGTTCTTC
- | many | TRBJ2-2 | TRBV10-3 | CAISNRTNTGELFF | TGTGCCATCAGTAACAGGACGAACACCGGGGAGCTGTTTTTT
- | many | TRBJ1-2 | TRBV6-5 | CASRGNYGYTF | TGTGCCAGCAGGGGCAACTATGGCTACACCTTC
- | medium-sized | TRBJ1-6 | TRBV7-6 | CASSKTRANSPLHF | TGTGCCAGCAGCAAGACGAGGGCGAATTCACCCCTCCACTTT
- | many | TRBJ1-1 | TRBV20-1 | CSASEWNTEAFF | TGCAGTGCTAGCGAATGGAACACTGAAGCTTTCTTT
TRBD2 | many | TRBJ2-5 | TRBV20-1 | CSAHLAGGFQETQYF | TGCAGTGCCCACCTAGCGGGAGGGTTTCAAGAGACCCAGTACTTC
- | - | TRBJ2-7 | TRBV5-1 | CASSYRTDSYEQYF | TGCGCCAGCAGCTACAGGACGGACTCCTACGAGCAGTACTTC
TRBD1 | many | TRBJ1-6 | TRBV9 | CASSVGDRANSPLHF | TGTGCCAGCAGCGTAGGGGACAGAGCAAATTCACCCCTCCACTTT
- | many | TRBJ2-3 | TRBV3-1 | CASTIGGGTDTQYF | TGTGCCAGCACCATCGGCGGAGGCACAGATACGCAGTATTTT
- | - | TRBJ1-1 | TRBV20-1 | CSAKWALRGTEAFF | TGCAGTGCCAAGTGGGCCCTTAGGGGAACTGAAGCTTTCTTT
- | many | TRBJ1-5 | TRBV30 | CAWSRRGWATNQPQHF | TGTGCCTGGAGTAGAAGGGGTTGGGCCACCAATCAGCCCCAGCATTTT
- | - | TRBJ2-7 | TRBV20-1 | CSANRRLPYEQYF | TGCAGTGCTAACCGAAGACTTCCCTACGAGCAGTACTTC
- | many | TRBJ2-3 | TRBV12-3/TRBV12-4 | CASSLPDTQYF | TGTGCCAGCAGTTTACCAGATACGCAGTATTTT
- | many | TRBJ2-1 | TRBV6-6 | CASTLDNEQFF | TGTGCCTCCACCTTGGACAATGAGCAGTTCTTC
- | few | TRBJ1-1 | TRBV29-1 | CSVGWEGSNTEAFF | TGCAGCGTGGGGTGGGAAGGATCTAACACTGAAGCTTTCTTT
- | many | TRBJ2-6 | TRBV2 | CASRRLTPEESGANVLTF | TGTGCCAGCAGGCGACTCACCCCAGAGGAATCTGGGGCCAACGTCCTGACTTTC
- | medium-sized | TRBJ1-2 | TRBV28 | CASSLSPAYYGYTF | TGTGCCAGCAGTTTGAGTCCGGCCTACTATGGCTACACCTTC
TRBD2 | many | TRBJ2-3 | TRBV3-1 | CASERAGALSTDTQYF | TGTGCCAGCGAGCGAGCGGGGGCGCTTAGCACAGATACGCAGTATTTT